This record concerns one TCR beta chain sequence. This clonotype was counted at least ten times. No cognate antigen has been identified for it. Base qualities are not provided; no much larger clone lies one nucleotide away. These data originate in a study of T cells in Graves' hyperthyroidism and ophthalmopathy (dated by TCRdb to the late 2010s). Looking at the study overall: Peripheral blood samples were taken at the time of initial diagnosis, prior to any treatment. The study also compared thyroid tissue and blood T-cell repertoires from over 5 Graves' hyperthyroidism patients. The 100 or so discovery patients were randomly divided into training and test sets at a 7:3 ratio. To identify distinguishing TCR V-J signatures, a discovery cohort of around 100 patients was used, comprising under 45 with Graves' ophthalmopathy and some 57 with stable Graves' hyperthyroidism. After sampling, hyperthyroidism patients received methimazole starting at 30 mg daily, and ophthalmopathy patients received high-dose intravenous methylprednisolone. The paper reports TCR Vbeta CDR3 sequencing of fewer than 150 peripheral blood samples: 40 to 45 ophthalmopathy, 75 to 80 hyperthyroidism and roughly 17 progressor patients. Prospective prediction of ophthalmopathy was tested in an independent validation cohort of fewer than 20 hyperthyroidism patients and 15 to 17 patients who later progressed to ophthalmopathy. Paper-wide results and their limitations: No statistical method was used to fix the sample size in advance, and group allocation was not hidden from the investigators. Most expanded thyroid clonotypes (frequency above 0.001) were also detected in blood, a finding suggesting that blood repertoires may reflect thyroid immune responses. In validation, the model predicted progression to ophthalmopathy with 55% to 71% sensitivity and around 72% specificity, a median of 6.5 months before onset. A 13 V-J signature model separated ophthalmopathy from stable hyperthyroidism, with 87.88% sensitivity and 81% to 82% specificity in cross-validation and 80%/75% in testing.

TCR beta CDR3 regions were amplified from RNA transcripts. The TCR CDR3 was subjected to a first round of RT-PCR using the HTBI primer set and the Qiagen OneStep RT-PCR kit. Libraries were constructed in a second round of multiplex PCR, after which size selection and purification were carried out. Paired-end sequencing of the libraries was performed with 100 bp reads on an Illumina HiSeq2000. As for how the authors treated the data: SOAPnuke was used to process the raw data, with reads discarded if the reads contained adapters or uncalled bases, had a mean Phred below 15, or lacked an exact constant-primer or identifier match. COPE v1.2.5 was used to merge high-quality paired reads, and clonotypes were defined as unique nucleotide sequences. Clonotypes were aligned to IMGT TRBV, TRBD and TRBJ reference segments using MiTCR v1.1. Only V-J combinations with frequency above 0.0001, covering about 99% of repertoires, were analysed. A TCS score was defined as the ratio between F50 (clonal expansion) and ExV (chaos), using BLOSUM62-based TCRdist between CDR3 peptides within each V-J. Welch's t-statistics and random forest reduced just over 500 V-J features to 13, which were used in a naive Bayes classifier (R e1071). The similarity between thyroid and blood repertoires was quantified using the Morisita-Horn index. TCRdb trimmed public reads at Q25 via fastp, called clones via MiXCR and kept in-frame beta chains. Rows are unified per CDR3 protein, each entry keeping the most common DNA and genes. V and J calls and clone size were set by TCRdb, not the authors. Recorded for this sample are 800,000 or so distinct CDR3 sequences; more than 30% of them occurred a single time. The leading ten clones occupy 8% to 9% of the sample.

Including cysteine and phenylalanine, the CDR3 has 13 amino acids. The retained sequence is limited to the CDR3, 39 bases, with the frame set at the first base. V and J lose 7 bases and 0 bases, and a span of 12 bases separates them. Looking up the germline V gene yields CDR1 SQVTM and CDR2 ANQGSEA. Stable Graves' hyperthyroidism was defined as the absence of progression to ophthalmopathy over 18 months of follow-up. Hyperthyroidism patients were newly diagnosed, had a disease duration of under 2 months, and were aged 18 to 65 years. The study excluded patients with uncontrolled infections, other autoimmune diseases, pregnancy or lactation. Diagnoses were based on clinical symptoms, serum thyroxine and TRAb, thyroid ultrasound and orbital computed tomography. PBMCs were separated from roughly 9.3 ml of fresh peripheral blood using Ficoll-Paque density gradient centrifugation. Total RNA was extracted with Trizol reagent, and quality was checked on an Agilent 2100 Bioanalyzer.

Sequenced input: blood. The clonotype originates from a man aged 18 to 30 with Graves' hyperthyroidism. The rearrangement combines TRBV29-1 with TRBJ1-1; the D gene is not confidently resolved. Here the CDR3 is given as CSADRGVNTEAFF. The bases are TGCAGCGCAGACCGGGGAGTGAACACTGAAGCTTTCTTT.